The rows below give T cell receptor beta chains drawn from one sample of a study of T cells after yellow fever vaccination. TCRdb used MiXCR to reprocess the 5' RACE reads, holding one entry per CDR3 protein. Found here are about 400,000 distinct CDR3 sequences, more than 9% of them singletons; the top ten hold roughly 18%. The sequencing used PBMCs, collected on the day of the first yellow fever vaccination. These receptors were taken from a man younger than 35 who received the YFV17D yellow fever vaccine. Each CDR3 is given with its conserved first and last residue. The order of the fields is V gene, D gene, J gene, clone size, CDR3 protein, CDR3 DNA. A D gene is named only where the DNA matches it firmly. Only part of the rows carry a size: once, few, many, or a class if the clone is expanded.

TRBV5-1	NA	TRBJ2-1	few	CASSLEGISFNEQFF	TGCGCCAGCAGCTTGGAGGGGATTTCGTTCAATGAGCAGTTCTTC
TRBV7-2	NA	TRBJ2-7	NA	CASSPELGYEQYF	TGTGCCAGCAGCCCGGAGTTAGGATACGAGCAGTACTTC
TRBV7-2	NA	TRBJ2-7	few	CASSLVPLDGYEQYF	TGTGCCAGCAGCTTAGTCCCCCTGGACGGTTACGAGCAGTACTTC
TRBV4-1	TRBD1	TRBJ2-1	NA	CASSQLGQGAYNEQFF	TGCGCCAGCAGCCAGTTAGGACAGGGCGCCTACAATGAGCAGTTCTTC
TRBV12-3/TRBV12-4	NA	TRBJ2-3	many	CASSQDYNTDTQYF	TGTGCCAGCAGTCAAGACTATAACACAGATACGCAGTATTTT
TRBV7-2	TRBD1	TRBJ2-5	few	CASSLTTGRETQYF	TGTGCCAGCAGCTTGACGACAGGGAGAGAGACCCAGTACTTC
TRBV11-2	NA	TRBJ1-1	NA	CASSLKATGPSRGTEAFF	TGTGCCAGCAGCTTAAAGGCTACAGGGCCCTCCCGGGGCACTGAAGCTTTCTTT
TRBV7-3	NA	TRBJ1-6	few	CASSSSWDSPLHF	TGTGCCAGCAGCTCCTCGTGGGACTCACCCCTCCACTTT
TRBV20-1	NA	TRBJ2-1	few	CSASFHGRSGSYNEQFF	TGCAGTGCTAGTTTCCATGGCAGGTCCGGCTCCTACAATGAGCAGTTCTTC
TRBV28	NA	TRBJ1-5	few	CASVRGRNGPQHF	TGTGCCAGCGTGAGGGGGAGGAATGGCCCCCAGCATTTT
TRBV25-1	NA	TRBJ1-2	few	CASTGYTF	TGTGCCAGCACTGGCTACACCTTC
TRBV20-1	TRBD1	TRBJ2-3	NA	CSASQARQGFLDTQYF	TGCAGTGCTTCCCAGGCTAGACAGGGCTTCCTGGATACGCAGTATTTT
TRBV19	NA	TRBJ1-2	NA	CASSTEGYGYTF	TGTGCCAGTAGTACGGAGGGCTATGGCTACACCTTC
TRBV4-3	NA	TRBJ2-3	NA	CASSQDYHLDTDTQYF	TGCGCCAGCAGCCAAGATTATCACTTAGACACAGATACGCAGTATTTT
TRBV27	NA	TRBJ1-2	few	CASTSLLRDTGRRGYTF	TGTGCCAGCACCTCCCTGCTCCGGGACACGGGACGGCGGGGCTACACCTTC
TRBV3-1	NA	TRBJ2-2	NA	CASSLQPGELFF	TGTGCCAGCAGCCTTCAGCCCGGGGAGCTGTTTTTT
TRBV5-1	TRBD2	TRBJ2-3	NA	CASNPGGHTDTQYF	TGCGCCAGCAACCCGGGGGGTCACACAGATACGCAGTATTTT
TRBV5-1	NA	TRBJ2-1	few	CASRLVSFRNEQFF	TGCGCCAGCCGACTAGTTTCCTTTAGGAATGAGCAGTTCTTC
TRBV12-3/TRBV12-4	NA	TRBJ1-6	few	CASSFDQINSPLHF	TGTGCCAGCAGTTTCGACCAAATTAATTCACCCCTCCACTTT
TRBV4-3	NA	TRBJ2-2	NA	CASSQDWSGATGELFF	TGCGCCAGCAGCCAAGATTGGTCGGGCGCAACCGGGGAGCTGTTTTTT
TRBV20-1	NA	TRBJ1-1	few	CSARGVASTMNTEAFF	TGCAGTGCTAGAGGGGTCGCCAGTACGATGAACACTGAAGCTTTCTTT
TRBV7-2	TRBD2	TRBJ2-5	few	CASSLGTRVQETQYF	TGTGCCAGCAGCTTAGGGACTAGGGTTCAAGAGACCCAGTACTTC
TRBV7-8	NA	TRBJ2-5	few	CASSLGEARTQYF	TGTGCCAGCAGCTTAGGGGAAGCCAGGACCCAGTACTTC
TRBV28	TRBD2	TRBJ2-3	few	CASRYTSGGARDTQYF	TGTGCCAGCAGGTACACTAGCGGGGGGGCCAGAGATACGCAGTATTTT
TRBV20-1	NA	TRBJ2-1	many	CSAKTLYAPGTSNGNEQFF	TGCAGTGCTAAAACCTTATATGCACCCGGGACTTCAAACGGGAATGAGCAGTTCTTC
TRBV6-2/TRBV6-3	TRBD2	TRBJ2-5	few	CASTPALAGKETQYF	TGTGCCAGCACCCCGGCGCTAGCGGGGAAAGAGACCCAGTACTTC
TRBV4-1	TRBD2	TRBJ2-7	NA	CASSQTSGAYEQYF	TGCGCCAGCAGCCAAACTAGCGGGGCCTACGAGCAGTACTTC
TRBV12-3/TRBV12-4	NA	TRBJ1-5	NA	CASRAGDEFGQPQHF	TGTGCCAGCAGGGCCGGAGATGAATTTGGTCAGCCCCAGCATTTT
TRBV7-9	NA	TRBJ1-2	few	CASSPSGGYWTYGYTF	TGTGCCAGCAGCCCCAGCGGAGGGTATTGGACCTATGGCTACACCTTC
TRBV7-2	NA	TRBJ1-5	NA	CASSLKPGNQPQHF	TGTGCCAGCAGCTTAAAGCCAGGAAATCAGCCCCAGCATTTT
TRBV7-9	TRBD2	TRBJ2-2	few	CASSSGGWTGELFF	TGTGCCAGCAGCTCGGGGGGATGGACCGGGGAGCTGTTTTTT
TRBV4-3	NA	TRBJ1-4	few	CASSQDSATNEKLFF	TGCGCCAGCAGCCAAGACAGTGCAACTAATGAAAAACTGTTTTTT
TRBV6-2/TRBV6-3	NA	TRBJ2-5	NA	CASRHGPWVHQETQYF	TGTGCCAGCAGACACGGACCTTGGGTCCACCAAGAGACCCAGTACTTC
TRBV5-6	NA	TRBJ1-1	NA	CASSPMHGQAFF	TGTGCCAGCAGCCCTATGCACGGGCAAGCTTTCTTT
TRBV4-2	NA	TRBJ2-5	few	CASSAGLTEETQYF	TGTGCCAGCAGCGCGGGCCTCACAGAGGAGACCCAGTACTTC
TRBV5-1	NA	TRBJ2-6	NA	CASSPAGANSGANVLTF	TGCGCCAGCAGCCCCGCCGGGGCTAACTCTGGGGCCAACGTCCTGACTTTC
TRBV15	TRBD1	TRBJ1-6	many	CATSRGQGAAGSPLHF	TGTGCCACCAGCAGAGGACAGGGTGCAGCCGGTTCACCCCTCCACTTT
TRBV5-1	NA	TRBJ1-1	few	CASSLRGGPNTEAFF	TGCGCCAGCAGCTTGAGGGGGGGCCCGAACACTGAAGCTTTCTTT
TRBV27	NA	TRBJ1-6	NA	CASSPERVYSPLHF	TGTGCCAGCAGCCCTGAGAGGGTATATTCACCCCTCCACTTT
TRBV7-9	NA	TRBJ1-1	NA	CASSLYGPTFF	TGTGCCAGCAGCTTATATGGGCCTACTTTCTTT
TRBV7-9	TRBD1	TRBJ2-2	few	CASSQGTGINAGELFF	TGTGCCAGCAGCCAAGGGACAGGGATTAACGCCGGGGAGCTGTTTTTT
TRBV7-2	NA	TRBJ1-5	NA	CASSYYDQPQHF	TGTGCCAGCAGCTACTACGATCAGCCCCAGCATTTT